This entry lists 19 T cell receptor beta chains sequenced from one sample in a study of Graves' ophthalmopathy and Graves' hyperthyroidism. Amplification of the TCR beta CDR3 regions used RNA transcripts (as template). HTBI primers primed a first-round RT-PCR, and a second-round multiplex PCR followed. TCRdb recomputed calls from the multiplex PCR reads with MiXCR, one row per CDR3 protein. Among about 620,000 distinct CDR3 sequences listed, about 20% were seen once. Sequencing used peripheral blood. Receptors were obtained from a woman aged 18-30 years with stable Graves' hyperthyroidism. Some clones in this sample may be carry-over from other donors' samples.

This clonotype came up many times. V and J are TRBV6-5 and TRBJ1-1; D is unresolved. The CDR3 length is 14 residues. V was clipped by 2 bases and J by 5 bases, with 12 bases between them. The germline CDR1 and CDR2 sequences are MNHEY and SVGAGI. DNA for the CDR3: TGTGCCAGCAGTTACGGTGGTGATGGGACTGAAGCTTTCTTT. This codes for CASSYGGDGTEAFF.

This clonotype was seen at least ten times. V and J are TRBV12-3 or TRBV12-4 and TRBJ2-2; no definite D call. V dropped 1 base and J dropped 6 bases, with 12 bases sitting between them. The CDR3 has 15 amino acids. The DNA of the CDR3 is TGTGCCAGCAGTTTAGTTAGAGGCGCGCCCGGGGAGCTGTTTTTT. Its translation is CASSLVRGAPGELFF.

This sequence joins TRBV5-1 and TRBJ2-4; no firm D call. V lost 0 bases, J lost 0 bases, and 10 bases lay in between. The CDR3 loop spans 16 amino acids. CDR1 is SGHRS, CDR2 YFSETQ, per germline. The CDR3 here is CASSLEGILAKNIQYF. The CDR3 DNA follows: TGCGCCAGCAGCTTGGAGGGTATACTAGCCAAAAACATTCAGTACTTC.

Points on this clonotype: Its ends do not fully match the called genes, so a read error is possible. The V gene is TRBV12-3 or TRBV12-4, the J gene TRBJ2-5; possible D gene TRBD2, 5 bases. This CDR3 spans 12 amino acids. The CDR3 bases are TGTGCCAGCAGCGCACGTAGGGAGACCCGGTACTTC. Encoded protein: CASSARRETRYF.

In DNA, the CDR3 is TGTGCCAGCAGTTACCCCACGACAGGGTCCGAAGCTTTCTTT. Protein: CASSYPTTGSEAFF. V is TRBV6-5 and J is TRBJ1-1; 7 bases agree with TRBD1. This CDR3 spans 14 amino acids. The junction had 8 bases not matched to a gene; V was cut back by 2 bases and J by 8 bases. Germline lookup yields CDR1 MNHEY and CDR2 SVGAGI.

There are a few counts of this clonotype. The chain employs TRBV4-1 and TRBJ1-6, with D uncertain. Trimming pared 1 base from V and 6 bases from J, leaving 13 bases between. CDR1 is MGHRA, CDR2 YSYEKL, per germline. The CDR3 runs 16 residues. CDR3 nucleotides: TGCGCCAGCAGCCAAGGCCGGCCTCGTCCTAATTCACCCCTCCACTTT. It yields the protein CASSQGRPRPNSPLHF.

This clonotype occurred many times. V usage is TRBV7-2 and J usage is TRBJ2-7; D tentatively reads TRBD1 or TRBD2 (5 bases each). Germline V gene sequence: CDR1 SGHTA, CDR2 FQGNSA. This CDR3 region has 15 residues. V lost 3 bases, J lost 6 bases, and 18 bases lay in between. CDR3 region: CASSFRIGDRGEQYF. The CDR3 DNA sequence: TGTGCCAGCAGCTTCCGAATAGGGGACCGAGGCGAGCAGTACTTC.

Comment on this clonotype: Given a much more abundant clone one base away, this may be a read error. The CDR3 carries no conserved terminal phenylalanine or tryptophan, so it likely arises from a read error. J is TRBJ2-7 and V is TRBV28; the match to TRBD1 covers 9 bases. J gave up 3 bases and V 5 bases, and 14 bases lay outside the gene matches. The CDR3 runs 17 residues. The germline V gene has CDR1 MDHEN and CDR2 SYDVKM. The DNA of the CDR3 is TGTGCCAGCAGTGGAATCCAGTCCGGGACAGGGATCTACGAGCAGTACTAC. It codes for CASSGIQSGTGIYEQYY.

This clonotype was counted ten times or more. The chain links TRBV2 to TRBJ2-7, with TRBD2 matching over 9 bases. The CDR3 is made up of 15 amino acids. V shed 7 bases and J 5 bases; nucleotides not matched to a gene: 12. CDR1 SNHLY and CDR2 FYNNEI come from the germline V gene. CDR3 bases: TGTGCCAGCACCGCGGGGGGGGCTCTCAGGAACGAGCAGTACTTC. Amino acid sequence: CASTAGGALRNEQYF. The whole variable domain, remainder taken from reference TRBV2 and TRBJ2-7, is EPEVTQTPSHQVTQMGQEVILRCVPISNHLYFYWYRQILGQKVEFLVSFYNNEISEKSEIFDDQFSVERPDGSNFTLKIRSTKLEDSAMYFCASTAGGALRNEQYFGPGTRLTVT.

This clonotype was seen at least ten times. The junction differs from germline at one of its ends, possibly a read error. The V and J genes are TRBV19 and TRBJ1-1, with D perhaps matching TRBD1 (6 bases). The CDR3 totals 14 residues. Germline V gene lookup returns CDR1 LNHDA and CDR2 SQIVND (reference sequence). For the CDR3, the DNA is TGTGCCAGTACATTACAGGGCCTGAATACTGAAGCTTTCTTT. Protein product: CASTLQGLNTEAFF. The whole variable domain, remainder taken from reference TRBV19 and TRBJ1-1, is DGGITQSPKYLFRKEGQNVTLSCEQNLNHDAMYWYRQDPGQGLRLIYYSQIVNDFQKGDIAEGYSVSREKKESFPLTVTSAQKNPTAFYLCASTLQGLNTEAFFGQGTRLTVV.

This clonotype was counted ten times or more. This chain uses TRBV7-8 with TRBJ2-5, with TRBD1 identical over 7 bases. The ends lost 5 bases at V and 6 bases at J; junction bases unmatched: 9. The germline V gene has CDR1 SGHVS and CDR2 FQNEAQ. There are 14 residues in the CDR3. The CDR3 here is CASSLLGDRKTQYF. The CDR3 DNA reads as TGTGCCAGCAGCCTGCTAGGGGACAGAAAGACCCAGTACTTC.

The chain combines TRBV29-1 with TRBJ1-2; D might be TRBD1 (6 bases). CDR1 SQVTM and CDR2 ANQGSEA come from the germline V gene. This CDR3 is 16 amino acids long. The V end lost 1 base, the J end lost 3 bases, and 18 bases lay between the germline ends. The CDR3 protein is CSVEGGQPLGYYGYTF. The DNA for the CDR3 is TGCAGCGTTGAAGGTGGACAGCCTTTGGGGTACTATGGCTACACCTTC.

This clonotype has a count of ten or more. The chain links TRBV30 to TRBJ1-2, with D possibly being TRBD1 (5 bases). Trimming removed 0 bases at V and 5 bases at J, with 13 bases between. Looked up from germline, CDR1 is GTSNPN and CDR2 is SVGIG (reference sequence). The length of the CDR3 is 14 residues. Here the CDR3 reads CAWSVGEAGYGYTF. CDR3 nucleotides: TGTGCCTGGAGTGTAGGGGAGGCTGGGTATGGCTACACCTTC.

This clonotype was observed a few times. CDR3 DNA sequence: TGTGCCAGCAGCGGACAGGCAAGGGGGACTAGCGGGTTCGCGGCCAAAAACATTCAGTACTTC. Translating it yields CASSGQARGTSGFAAKNIQYF. This chain connects TRBV6-2 or TRBV6-3 to TRBJ2-4; 12 bases line up with TRBD2. Looked up from germline, CDR1 is MNHEY and CDR2 is SVGEGT. After removal of 6 bases from V and 1 base from J, the junction contained 19 bases not matched to a gene. The CDR3 loop spans 21 amino acids.

This clonotype appeared a few times. The chain combines TRBV20-1 with TRBJ1-5; possible D gene TRBD1, 6 bases. V lost 6 bases and J 1 base, leaving 10 bases between the germline ends. This CDR3 spans 13 amino acids. Germline V gives CDR1 DFQATT, CDR2 SNEGSKA (reference sequence). The DNA for the CDR3 is TGCAGTGCGGACGGACAGAGCAATCAGCCCCAGCATTTT. Protein: CSADGQSNQPQHF.

There are many counts of this clonotype. A clone one base away is much larger, so this may be a read error. CDR3 in DNA: TGTGCCAGCAGTTTAAGAGGTGGACTAGCGGGGACCCAAGAGACCAAGTACTTC. Its protein is CASSLRGGLAGTQETKYF. V is TRBV12-3 or TRBV12-4 and J is TRBJ2-5, with 12 bases that match TRBD2. The length of the CDR3 is 18 residues.

This clonotype was detected once. This chain connects TRBV12-3 or TRBV12-4 to TRBJ1-1, with 9 bases lining up with TRBD1. The CDR3 length is 18 residues. Trimming removed 2 bases from V and 2 bases from J; junction bases left unmatched: 12. The CDR3 is CASSLSHRGRTRNTEAFF. The CDR3, as DNA: TGTGCCAGCAGTTTATCGCACAGGGGGCGGACAAGAAACACTGAAGCTTTCTTT.

At least ten counts were recorded for this clonotype. This chain connects TRBV6-5 to TRBJ1-1, with 8 bases fitting TRBD1. V was pared by 6 bases and J by 1 base, with 4 bases of the junction left unmatched. Germline CDR1 and CDR2: MNHEY and SVGAGI. CDR3 size: 14 residues. Here the CDR3 reads CASRGQATNTEAFF. The CDR3 DNA follows: TGTGCCAGCAGGGGACAGGCGACGAACACTGAAGCTTTCTTT.

Only a few counts were recorded for this clonotype. This chain links TRBV28 with TRBJ1-2; TRBD1 matches 9 bases. This CDR3 contains 14 residues. Germline V CDR1 and CDR2: MDHEN, SYDVKM. Unmatched junction bases numbered 5, after V lost 5 bases and J lost 4 bases. The CDR3 region is CASSNRGRSYGYTF. The CDR3 DNA reads TGTGCCAGCAGTAACAGGGGGCGAAGCTATGGCTACACCTTC.